These 18 T cell receptor beta chains were sequenced from one sample in a study of cytomegalovirus exposure and HLA in healthy donors. PCR employed 60 Vbeta and 13 Jbeta primers. TCRdb's copy holds only in-frame clones and misses some; the assay was immunoSEQ multiplex PCR. The data hold 90,000 to 100,000 clones, with roughly four fifths observed a single time. The sample comprised PBMCs. These receptors were obtained from a man between 50 and 59 years old in good health and CMV-seronegative.

The table lists this clone with a count of one. This sequence joins TRBV7-9 and TRBJ1-3, with 7 bases matching TRBD1. The CDR3 has 15 amino acids. CDR1 and CDR2 from the germline V gene are SEHNR and FQNEAQ (reference sequence). V lost 1 base, J lost 0 bases, and 0 bases stayed unmatched. CDR3 in amino acids: CASSLGDSSGNTIYF. For the CDR3, the DNA is TGTGCCAGCAGCTTAGGGGACAGCTCTGGAAACACCATATATTTT.

The CDR3: CASSSSGGRGYTF. The CDR3 DNA reads TGTGCCAGCAGTTCGTCAGGGGGCCGGGGCTACACCTTC. V usage is TRBV28 and J usage is TRBJ1-2, with TRBD1 identical over 8 bases. The J segment lost 8 bases and the V segment lost 4 bases, leaving 6 bases of the junction unmatched. Germline V gene data show CDR1 as MDHEN and CDR2 as SYDVKM. CDR3 length equals 13 residues.

The chain carries TRBV9 and TRBJ1-3, with TRBD1 as a possible D gene (6 bases). The ends were cut back, 3 bases at V and 7 bases at J, with 11 bases in the middle. The CDR3 has 13 amino acids. The germline V gene has CDR1 SGDLS and CDR2 YYNGEE. CDR3 sequence reads: CASSGTGTNTIYF. The CDR3, as DNA: TGTGCCAGCAGCGGAACAGGGACGAACACCATATATTTT. The complete variable domain, with remaining parts taken from reference TRBV9 and TRBJ1-3, reads DSGVTQTPKHLITATGQRVTLRCSPRSGDLSVYWYQQSLDQGLQFLIQYYNGEERAKGNILERFSAQQFPDLHSELNLSSLELGDSALYFCASSGTGTNTIYFGEGSWLTVV.

This rearrangement joins TRBV7-9 to TRBJ1-2; D unclear. The CDR3 contains 13 residues. Deletions cut 6 bases from V and 4 bases from J, with 12 bases between. Looked up from germline, CDR1 is SEHNR and CDR2 is FQNEAQ (reference sequence). The CDR3 region has the DNA TGTGCCAGCAGTCCGGAGGCGCTCTATGGCTACACCTTC. Amino acids: CASSPEALYGYTF.

J is TRBJ1-5 and V is TRBV2, with TRBD1 matching 7 bases. The germline CDR1 and CDR2 sequences are SNHLY and FYNNEI. This CDR3 is 15 amino acids long. With V trimmed by 7 bases and J by 2 bases, 8 bases remained unmatched. The CDR3 here is CASMRGGGGNQPQHF. Written as DNA, the CDR3 is TGTGCCAGCATGAGAGGGGGCGGTGGCAATCAGCCCCAGCATTTT.

This chain joins TRBV15 and TRBJ2-7; 11 bases agree with TRBD2. This CDR3 has 15 amino acids. J was trimmed by 6 bases and V by 0 bases; bases with no gene match: 4. Germline V CDR1 and CDR2: LNHNV, YYDKDF (reference sequence). CDR3 in DNA: TGTGCCACCAGCAGAGAGGGGCTAGCGGGGGGCGAGCAGTACTTC. It yields the protein CATSREGLAGGEQYF.

This clone was detected a few times. This sequence joins TRBV7-2 and TRBJ2-7; possibly TRBD2 for D (6 bases). The CDR3 contains 15 residues. The V gene's germline CDR1 is SGHTA and CDR2 FQGNSA. With 2 bases removed from V and 0 bases from J, the gap between germline ends came to 11 bases. CDR3 coding DNA: TGTGCCAGCAGCTTAACGGGGGACCTCTCCTACGAGCAGTACTTC. It yields the protein CASSLTGDLSYEQYF.

The gene calls are TRBV2 and TRBJ2-7, with D unresolved. The V end was cut by 0 bases, the J end by 3 bases, with 3 bases between. This CDR3 is built from 12 residues. Per the germline V gene, CDR1 is SNHLY and CDR2 is FYNNEI. The DNA of the CDR3 is TGTGCCAGCAGTGAAGCCTACTACGAGCAGTACTTC. Protein product: CASSEAYYEQYF.

V usage is TRBV27 and J usage is TRBJ2-1; 7 nucleotides align to TRBD2. Germline V CDR1 and CDR2: MNHEY, SMNVEV (reference sequence). This CDR3 is built from 16 residues. Unmatched junction bases numbered 13, after V lost 4 bases and J lost 7 bases. CDR3 amino acids: CASSSGAGRAENEQFF. The CDR3 region has the DNA TGTGCCAGCAGTTCGGGAGCGGGACGAGCCGAGAATGAGCAGTTCTTC.

This clone was counted once. V gene TRBV7-9 combines with J gene TRBJ2-3; D possibly corresponds to TRBD1 (6 bases). CDR1 SEHNR and CDR2 FQNEAQ come from the germline V gene (reference sequence). Trimming removed 5 bases at V and 4 bases at J, with 10 bases between. The CDR3 length is 13 residues. This CDR3 reads CASSLSGADTQYF. CDR3 DNA sequence: TGTGCCAGCAGCCTGTCAGGGGCAGATACGCAGTATTTT.

The chain employs TRBV20-1 and TRBJ2-1; possible D gene TRBD1, 5 bases. Germline V gene sequence: CDR1 DFQATT, CDR2 SNEGSKA (reference sequence). This CDR3 region has 10 residues. V lost 7 bases, J lost 9 bases, and 10 bases lay in between. CDR3 residues: CSVSRVEQFF. As DNA, the CDR3 is TGCAGTGTCAGCAGGGTTGAGCAGTTCTTC.

This clone was detected only once. The genes are TRBV15 and TRBJ2-3; TRBD2 might be the D (7 bases). Trimming stripped 8 bases from V and 3 bases from J, with 15 bases between. This CDR3 comprises 14 residues. Germline V gene sequence: CDR1 LNHNV, CDR2 YYDKDF (reference sequence). In DNA, the CDR3 is TGTGCCACCGGGGGGGGGCGAGGAACAGATACGCAGTATTTT. Translated: CATGGGRGTDTQYF.

This chain uses TRBV2 with TRBJ2-1; weak D call: TRBD2 (6 bases). In germline, CDR1 is SNHLY, CDR2 FYNNEI. The CDR3 is 14 residues long. The germline V and J ends were trimmed by 7 bases and 2 bases, with 12 bases remaining between them. Here the CDR3 reads CASMSGEAYNEQFF. The CDR3 nucleotides are TGTGCCAGCATGTCGGGGGAGGCCTACAATGAGCAGTTCTTC.

The chain uses TRBV28 and TRBJ2-4, with TRBD2 matching over 7 bases. Germline V CDR1 and CDR2: MDHEN, SYDVKM. The CDR3 extends over 15 amino acids. V lost 6 bases, J lost 0 bases, and 5 bases stayed unmatched. CDR3 sequence: CASRSSGLAKNIQYF. For the CDR3, the DNA is TGTGCCAGCAGGTCTAGCGGATTAGCCAAAAACATTCAGTACTTC. The full variable domain, with the rest looked up from reference TRBV28 and TRBJ2-4, is DVKVTQSSRYLVKRTGEKVFLECVQDMDHENMFWYRQDPGLGLRLIYFSYDVKMKEKGDIPEGYSVSREKKERFSLILESASTNQTSMYLCASRSSGLAKNIQYFGAGTRLSVL.

V and J are TRBV6-5 and TRBJ2-1; no definite D call. This CDR3 is built from 15 residues. The V end lost 6 bases, the J end lost 2 bases, and 14 bases lay between the germline ends. Per the germline V gene, CDR1 is MNHEY and CDR2 is SVGAGI. This CDR3 reads CASSPGGGTYNEQFF. CDR3 in DNA: TGTGCCAGCAGCCCGGGTGGCGGAACCTACAATGAGCAGTTCTTC.

The chain recombines TRBV5-1 with TRBJ1-2; 11 bases match TRBD1. There are 17 residues in the CDR3. Germline-derived CDR1 and CDR2 are SGHRS and YFSETQ. V trimming: 3 bases; J trimming: 0 bases; junction bases outside the gene matches: 7. In DNA form, the CDR3 reads TGCGCCAGCAGCTCACCGGGACAGGGGGACTCTAACTATGGCTACACCTTC. This gives the protein CASSSPGQGDSNYGYTF.

This clone occurred once. This rearrangement joins TRBV19 to TRBJ2-1, with D possibly being TRBD1 (8 bases). V lost 8 bases and J 14 bases, leaving 16 bases between the germline ends. CDR3 length: 11 residues. Per the germline V gene, CDR1 is LNHDA and CDR2 is SQIVND (reference sequence). CDR3 in DNA: TGTGCCAGTGGCCACAGGGGGAGGGAGTTCTTC. Its protein is CASGHRGREFF.

V gene TRBV4-3 combines with J gene TRBJ2-7, with 7 bases aligning to TRBD1. The trim removed 1 base at V and 6 bases at J, leaving 6 bases unmatched. Looked up from germline, CDR1 is LGHNA and CDR2 is YSLEER. This CDR3 is 14 amino acids long. The CDR3 DNA follows: TGCGCCAGCAGCCAAGGTCAGGGGGTGAGCGAGCAGTACTTC. Translated: CASSQGQGVSEQYF.